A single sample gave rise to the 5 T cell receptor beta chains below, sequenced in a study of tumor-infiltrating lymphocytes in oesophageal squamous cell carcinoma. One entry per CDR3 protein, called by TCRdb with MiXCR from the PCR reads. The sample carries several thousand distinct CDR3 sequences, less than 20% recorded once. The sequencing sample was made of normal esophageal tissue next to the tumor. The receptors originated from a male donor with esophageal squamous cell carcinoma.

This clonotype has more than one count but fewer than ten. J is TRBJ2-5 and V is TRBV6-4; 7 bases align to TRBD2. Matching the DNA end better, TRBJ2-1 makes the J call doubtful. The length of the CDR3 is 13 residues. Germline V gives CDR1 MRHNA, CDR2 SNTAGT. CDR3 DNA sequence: TGTGCCAGCAGTGCGGAGCGGGGCTATGAGCAGTTCTTC. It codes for CASSAERGYEQFF.

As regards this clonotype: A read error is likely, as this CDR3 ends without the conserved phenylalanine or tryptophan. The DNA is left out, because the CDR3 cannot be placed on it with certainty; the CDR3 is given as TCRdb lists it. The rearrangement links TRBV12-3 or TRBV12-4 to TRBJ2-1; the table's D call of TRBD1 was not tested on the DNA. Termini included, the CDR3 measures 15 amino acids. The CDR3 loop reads CASTPGQRLSYTFGS.

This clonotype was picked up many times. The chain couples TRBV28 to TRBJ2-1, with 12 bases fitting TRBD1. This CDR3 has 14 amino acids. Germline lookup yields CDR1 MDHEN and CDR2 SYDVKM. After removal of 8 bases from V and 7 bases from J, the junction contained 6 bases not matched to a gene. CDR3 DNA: TGTGCCAGCGCGGGACAGGGGGCGCGGAATGAGCAGTTCTTC. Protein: CASAGQGARNEQFF.

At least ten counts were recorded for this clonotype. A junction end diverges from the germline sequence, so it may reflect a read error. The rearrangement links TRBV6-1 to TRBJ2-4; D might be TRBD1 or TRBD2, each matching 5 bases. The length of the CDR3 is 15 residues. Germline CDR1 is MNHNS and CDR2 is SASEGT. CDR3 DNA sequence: TGTGCCAGCAGTACACCGGGACGGCAAGGTTCACCCCTCCACTTC. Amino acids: CASSTPGRQGSPLHF.

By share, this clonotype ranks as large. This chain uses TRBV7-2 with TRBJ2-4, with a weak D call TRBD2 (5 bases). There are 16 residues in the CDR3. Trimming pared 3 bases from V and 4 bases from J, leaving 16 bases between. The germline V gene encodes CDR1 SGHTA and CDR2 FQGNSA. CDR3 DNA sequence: TGTGCCAGCAGCTTTTCCCGGAGCGGAACAAAAAACATTCAGTACTTC. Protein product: CASSFSRSGTKNIQYF.